The 11 T cell receptor beta chains below come from one sample, sequenced in a study of shared clonotypes between healthy human individuals (dated by TCRdb to the early 2020s). Receptors were amplified or captured by the immunoSEQ multiplex PCR assay. TCRdb re-hosts the immuneACCESS table, in-frame sequences only. Its copies lack some clones; in the studies checked, an unresolved V gene accounts for under half of them, and the cause for the rest is not known. This sample is represented by around 2.1 million clones; around 95% of them were singletons. The top ten hold roughly 0.13% of the sample. What was sequenced was naive CD4+ T cells sorted from blood. Sample cell subset or site, as interpreted from the label and publication: CD45RA+ positively selected. The receptors stem from a man younger than 35 in good health.

This clone came up once. The chain joins TRBV2 to TRBJ2-5; the D gene is possibly TRBD1 (5 bases). CDR1 and CDR2 from the germline V gene are SNHLY and FYNNEI. The CDR3 runs to 12 residues. Trimming took off 6 bases at V and 4 bases at J, with 9 bases between the two ends. The CDR3 sequence: CASSWGPETQYF. CDR3 in DNA: TGTGCCAGCAGCTGGGGCCCAGAGACCCAGTACTTC.

The chain is built from TRBV30 and TRBJ1-2, with D uncertain. Trimming took off 3 bases at V and 8 bases at J, with 10 bases between the two ends. CDR3 length: 11 amino acids. Germline lookup yields CDR1 GTSNPN and CDR2 SVGIG (reference sequence). The CDR3 here is CAWRDSSGYTF. DNA of the CDR3: TGTGCCTGGAGGGACTCCAGCGGCTACACCTTC.

The V call is TRBV19, the J call TRBJ2-2; D is possibly TRBD2 (6 bases). V lost 9 bases to trimming and J lost 6 bases, with 14 bases between them. CDR1 and CDR2 (germline): LNHDA, SQIVND (reference sequence). The CDR3 spans 13 residues. CDR3 coding DNA: TGTGCCAGCACGACTAGTTTTGCCGGGGAGCTGTTTTTT. Protein: CASTTSFAGELFF.

The chain is built from TRBV9 and TRBJ1-1; D is undetermined. V was trimmed by 1 base and J by 6 bases, leaving 16 bases between them. This CDR3 comprises 15 residues. Germline V lookup: CDR1 SGDLS, CDR2 YYNGEE. CDR3: CASSVNPREGAEAFF. The DNA of the CDR3 is TGTGCCAGCAGCGTAAATCCGAGGGAAGGAGCTGAAGCTTTCTTT.

This chain links TRBV5-1 with TRBJ2-3; D remains unclear. V was shortened by 6 bases and J by 5 bases, with 16 bases between the two germline ends. From germline, CDR1 is SGHRS and CDR2 YFSETQ. The CDR3 runs to 14 residues. CDR3 in amino acids: CASTRDQGLDTQYF. CDR3 DNA: TGCGCCAGCACGCGCGACCAAGGGTTAGATACGCAGTATTTT.

The gene calls are TRBV7-9 and TRBJ1-2; possibly TRBD1 for D (5 bases). CDR1 and CDR2 (germline): SEHNR, FQNEAQ (reference sequence). The V gene lost 1 base and the J gene lost 11 bases, with 14 bases spanning the gap. The CDR3 has 13 residues. The chain's CDR3 is CASSLDLQAAYTF. The CDR3 DNA sequence: TGTGCCAGCAGCTTAGATCTACAGGCAGCATACACCTTC. The entire variable domain, with the rest obtained from reference TRBV7-9 and TRBJ1-2, is as follows: DTGVSQNPRHKITKRGQNVTFRCDPISEHNRLYWYRQTLGQGPEFLTYFQNEAQLEKSRLLSDRFSAERPKGSFSTLEIQRTEQGDSAMYLCASSLDLQAAYTFGSGTRLTVV.

The chain links TRBV7-2 to TRBJ2-7; 10 nucleotides agree with TRBD2. CDR3 length: 17 amino acids. With 5 bases clipped from V and 2 bases from J, the junction kept 12 bases outside the gene matches. The germline V gene has CDR1 SGHTA and CDR2 FQGNSA. The CDR3 here is CASSASLAGVVPYEQYF. CDR3 in DNA: TGTGCCAGCAGCGCATCTCTAGCGGGAGTGGTCCCCTACGAGCAGTACTTC.

The chain combines TRBV29-1 with TRBJ2-1, with 10 nucleotides matching TRBD2. This CDR3 contains 15 residues. V gave up 3 bases and J gave up 7 bases; unmatched junction bases: 9. Germline V lookup: CDR1 SQVTM, CDR2 ANQGSEA. The CDR3 reads CSVDLDSGRRNEQFF. The CDR3 DNA is TGCAGCGTTGACCTAGATAGCGGGAGGAGGAATGAGCAGTTCTTC.

The chain recombines TRBV18 with TRBJ2-3; tentatively, D is TRBD1 or TRBD2 (5 bases each). V lost 4 bases to trimming and J lost 4 bases, with 9 bases between them. CDR1 is KGHSH and CDR2 is LQKENI in the germline V gene. This CDR3 is 13 amino acids long. This CDR3 reads CASSLRDADTQYF. In nucleotides, the CDR3 is TGTGCCAGCTCACTCAGGGACGCAGATACGCAGTATTTT.

As regards this clone: This sample includes further DNA sequences coding for the same CDR3. The chain employs TRBV19 and TRBJ1-2, with TRBD1 matching 7 bases. Losses at the gene ends were 5 bases for V and 4 bases for J; bases not matched to a gene: 4. Germline CDR1 reads LNHDA; CDR2 reads SQIVND (reference sequence). There are 13 residues in the CDR3. CDR3 residues: CASSRQGTYGYTF. Written as DNA, the CDR3 is TGTGCCAGTAGTCGACAGGGTACCTATGGCTACACCTTC.

Regarding this clone: Other DNA sequences of this sample code for an identical CDR3. The V and J genes are TRBV6-4 and TRBJ1-6; a possible D gene is TRBD1 (5 bases). The ends were cut back, 2 bases at V and 7 bases at J, with 6 bases in the middle. The V gene's germline CDR1 is MRHNA and CDR2 SNTAGT. This CDR3 spans 13 amino acids. The CDR3 DNA reads TGTGCCAGCAGTGACGGGGCAAATTCACCCCTCCACTTT. Its protein is CASSDGANSPLHF.